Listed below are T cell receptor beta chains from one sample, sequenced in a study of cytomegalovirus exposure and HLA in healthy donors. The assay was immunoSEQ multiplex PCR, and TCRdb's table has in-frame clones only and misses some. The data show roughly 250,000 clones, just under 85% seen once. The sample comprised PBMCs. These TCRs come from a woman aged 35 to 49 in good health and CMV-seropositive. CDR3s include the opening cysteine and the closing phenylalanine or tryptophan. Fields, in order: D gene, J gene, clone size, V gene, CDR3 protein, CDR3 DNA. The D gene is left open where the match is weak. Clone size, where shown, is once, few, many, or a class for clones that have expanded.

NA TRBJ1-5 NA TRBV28 CASSLVSGGNQPQHF TGTGCCAGCAGTTTAGTATCAGGGGGCAATCAGCCCCAGCATTTT
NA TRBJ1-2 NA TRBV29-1 CSVEEQGNYGYTF TGCAGCGTTGAAGAGCAGGGGAACTATGGCTACACCTTC
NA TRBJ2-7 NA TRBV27 CASSPRRGSYEQYF TGTGCCAGCAGTCCCCGTCGGGGCTCCTACGAGCAGTACTTC
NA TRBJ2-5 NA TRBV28 CASSAGLSQETQYF TGTGCCAGCAGCGCTGGACTTTCGCAAGAGACCCAGTACTTC
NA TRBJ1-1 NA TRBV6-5 CASSYSRQNTEAFF TGTGCCAGCAGTTACTCGAGACAGAACACTGAAGCTTTCTTT
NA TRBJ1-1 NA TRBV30 CAWSRGGANSPNTEAFF TGTGCCTGGAGTAGGGGGGGCGCTAATTCTCCGAACACTGAAGCTTTCTTT
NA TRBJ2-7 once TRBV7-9 CASSLTTYEQYF TGTGCCAGCAGCTTAACAACCTACGAGCAGTACTTC
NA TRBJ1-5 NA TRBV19 CASLSLDRISNQPQHF TGTGCCAGCCTATCCCTAGACCGGATTAGCAATCAGCCCCAGCATTTT
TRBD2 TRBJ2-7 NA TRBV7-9 CASSPRPGLAGVYEQYF TGTGCCAGCAGCCCCCGACCCGGACTAGCGGGAGTCTACGAGCAGTACTTC
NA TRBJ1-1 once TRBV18 CASSPQQGTNTEAFF TGTGCCAGCTCACCCCAACAGGGAACAAACACTGAAGCTTTCTTT
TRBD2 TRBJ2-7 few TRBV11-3 CASSSRGLARYEQYF TGTGCCAGCAGCTCAAGGGGACTAGCGCGATACGAGCAGTACTTC
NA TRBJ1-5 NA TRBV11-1 CASSFGGNQPQHF TGTGCCAGCAGCTTCGGGGGCAATCAGCCCCAGCATTTT
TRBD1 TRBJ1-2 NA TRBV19 CASSRQGAHFGYTF TGTGCCAGTAGCCGACAGGGGGCTCACTTTGGCTACACCTTC
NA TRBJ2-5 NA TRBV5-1 CASMMGEGPYQETQYF TGCGCCAGCATGATGGGCGAGGGCCCGTACCAAGAGACCCAGTACTTC
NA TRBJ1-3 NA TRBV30 CAWSPVGNTIYF TGTGCCTGGAGTCCTGTTGGAAACACCATATATTTT
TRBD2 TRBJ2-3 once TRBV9 CASSPNRLAGGTDTQYF TGTGCCAGCAGCCCTAATAGACTAGCGGGAGGCACAGATACGCAGTATTTT
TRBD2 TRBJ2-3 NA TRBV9 CASSAGVAGYTDTQYF TGTGCCAGCAGCGCCGGGGTAGCGGGCTACACAGATACGCAGTATTTT
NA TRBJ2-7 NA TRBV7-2 CASSYNPGQPYEQYF TGTGCCAGCAGTTATAACCCGGGACAACCTTACGAGCAGTACTTC
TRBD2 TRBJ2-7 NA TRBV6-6 CASSPGTSGRAYEQYF TGTGCCAGCAGTCCGGGGACTAGCGGGAGGGCCTACGAGCAGTACTTC
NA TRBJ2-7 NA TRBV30 CAWERGTPSYEQYF TGTGCCTGGGAAAGGGGGACACCGTCCTACGAGCAGTACTTC
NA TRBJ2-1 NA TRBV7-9 CASSPRDFFYEQFF TGTGCCAGCAGCCCCCGGGACTTCTTTTATGAGCAGTTCTTC
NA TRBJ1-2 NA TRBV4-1 CASSQDTPGTGGYTF TGCGCCAGCAGCCAAGATACGCCGGGGACTGGTGGCTACACCTTC
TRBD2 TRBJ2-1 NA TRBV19 CATAYGRASNEQFF TGTGCCACCGCCTACGGGAGGGCCAGCAATGAGCAGTTCTTC
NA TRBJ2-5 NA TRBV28 CASSPIRADSRYQETQYF TGTGCCAGCAGTCCGATAAGGGCGGACAGCCGTTACCAAGAGACCCAGTACTTC
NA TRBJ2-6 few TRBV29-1 CSVGLVGGGANGLTF TGCAGCGTCGGACTAGTCGGAGGGGGGGCCAACGGCCTGACTTTC
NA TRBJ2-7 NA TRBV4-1 CASSPGQGPLLYEQYF TGCGCCAGCAGCCCCGGGCAGGGGCCCCTTCTCTACGAGCAGTACTTC
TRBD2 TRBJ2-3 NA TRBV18 CASSLGTSKADTQYF TGTGCCAGCTCACTCGGGACTAGCAAGGCAGATACGCAGTATTTT
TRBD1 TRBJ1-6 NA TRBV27 CASRTRDRLNSPLHF TGTGCCAGCAGAACTCGGGACAGGTTGAATTCACCCCTCCACTTT
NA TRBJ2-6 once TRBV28 CASSLSGRSPGANVLTF TGTGCCAGCAGTTTAAGCGGCAGAAGCCCTGGGGCCAACGTCCTGACTTTC
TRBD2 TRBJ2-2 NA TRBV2 CASSRTSGRAWGGAGELFF TGTGCCAGCTCTCGGACTAGCGGGAGGGCCTGGGGAGGGGCCGGGGAGCTGTTTTTT
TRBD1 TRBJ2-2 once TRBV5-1 CASSYWGLRQGRQLDTGELFF TGCGCCAGCAGTTATTGGGGGCTACGACAGGGGCGCCAGCTGGACACCGGGGAGCTGTTTTTT
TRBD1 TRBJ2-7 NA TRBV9 CASSTRQGEGSEQYF TGTGCCAGCAGCACCCGACAGGGAGAGGGCTCCGAGCAGTACTTC